This T cell receptor beta chain was retrieved from a study of shared clonotypes between healthy human individuals. Overall study findings and caveats: Sharing across four donors was highest in naive CD4 (roughly 5%) and lowest in memory CD8 (around 0.4%).

In the naive CD8 group, cells lacked CD45RO and were positively selected for CCR7, so terminally differentiated effector memory CD45RA+ cells were left out. Among the donors, all were Caucasian adults who lived in Nashville, Tennessee. Comment on this clone: Its matching antigen is unknown.

The CDR3 contains 15 residues. V lost 2 bases to trimming and J lost 7 bases; unmatched junction nucleotides: 9. Germline assignment: CDR1 GTSNPN and CDR2 SVGIG (reference sequence). The test was conducted at deep level. Here immunoSEQ multiplex PCR was the method, and the copy in TCRdb shows in-frame clones only, minus some. The table includes some 1,900,000 clones, about 94% detected once. The chain is built from TRBV30 and TRBJ2-1, with 9 bases that match TRBD1. The clonotype comes from a man between 18 and 35 years old in good health. Specimen: naive CD8+ T cells sorted from blood. The CDR3 DNA sequence: TGTGCCTGGAGTTATTCGGGACAGGGACCGAATGAGCAGTTCTTC. Translated: CAWSYSGQGPNEQFF.